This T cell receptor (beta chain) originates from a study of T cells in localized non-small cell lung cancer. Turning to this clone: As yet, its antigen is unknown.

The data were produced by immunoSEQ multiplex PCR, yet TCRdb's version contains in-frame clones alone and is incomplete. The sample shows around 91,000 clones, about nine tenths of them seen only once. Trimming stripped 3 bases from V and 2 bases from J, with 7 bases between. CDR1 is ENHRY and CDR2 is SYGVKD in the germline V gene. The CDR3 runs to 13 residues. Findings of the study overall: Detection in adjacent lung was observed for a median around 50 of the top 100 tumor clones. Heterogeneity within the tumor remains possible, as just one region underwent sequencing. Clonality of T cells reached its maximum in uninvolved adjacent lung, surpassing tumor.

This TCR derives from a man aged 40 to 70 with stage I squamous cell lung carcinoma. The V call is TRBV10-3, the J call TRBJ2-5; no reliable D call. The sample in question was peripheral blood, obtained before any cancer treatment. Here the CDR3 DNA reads TGTGCCATCAGTGAAGGCTCGCAAGAGACCCAGTACTTC. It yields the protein CAISEGSQETQYF.